Listed below are T cell receptor beta chains from one sample, sequenced in a study of blood T cells in healthy people across ages. TCRdb re-called the 5' RACE reads through MiXCR, storing one row per CDR3 protein. Among about 1 million distinct CDR3 sequences listed, 45% were seen once. The specimen was blood. The receptors come from a woman aged 55 to 70 in good health. Each CDR3 is given without its conserved first and last residue. Each record gives: V gene, CDR3 length, CDR3 protein.

v_gene: TRBV20-1; len: 12; CDR3aa: SARDRGTSTEAF
v_gene: TRBV20-1; len: 14; CDR3aa: SARDLGLADSYEQY
v_gene: TRBV12-3/TRBV12-4; len: 9; CDR3aa: ASSSAYIQY
v_gene: TRBV9; len: 13; CDR3aa: ASSVLAGGYSEQF
v_gene: TRBV9; len: 13; CDR3aa: ASSVATGPNTEAF
v_gene: TRBV3-1; len: 15; CDR3aa: ASSQTRLAGYVETQY
v_gene: TRBV10-2; len: 12; CDR3aa: ASSEGLVPDTQY
v_gene: TRBV9; len: 12; CDR3aa: ASSVLAGIEEQF
v_gene: TRBV6-1; len: 15; CDR3aa: ASSEPGGARHTDTQY
v_gene: TRBV5-1; len: 12; CDR3aa: ASSPALGTNEQF
v_gene: TRBV6-2/TRBV6-3; len: 15; CDR3aa: ASSYSAAGGSRWEQY
v_gene: TRBV6-5; len: 13; CDR3aa: ASSYSELSTDTQY
v_gene: TRBV3-1; len: 10; CDR3aa: ASSQLVDMQY
v_gene: TRBV6-2/TRBV6-3; len: 12; CDR3aa: ASSQPGRGNEQF
v_gene: TRBV10-3; len: 13; CDR3aa: AISESGGIGNEQF
v_gene: TRBV5-1; len: 14; CDR3aa: ASSLAGSGARRELF
v_gene: TRBV29-1; len: 12; CDR3aa: SVRTVSEIYEQY
v_gene: TRBV7-3; len: 14; CDR3aa: ASSSPSGQGSNEQF
v_gene: TRBV5-1; len: 11; CDR3aa: ASSSGTAWEQY
v_gene: TRBV29-1; len: 10; CDR3aa: SVESAGGNKF
v_gene: TRBV15; len: 12; CDR3aa: ATRGGRARYEQF
v_gene: TRBV5-1; len: 15; CDR3aa: ASSLTTSGRRTDTQY
v_gene: TRBV2; len: 15; CDR3aa: ACTLADNRNSNQPQH
v_gene: TRBV27; len: 17; CDR3aa: ASSPVWREGRLWQETQY
v_gene: TRBV4-1; len: 17; CDR3aa: ASSQVRESLASAPREQY
v_gene: TRBV20-1; len: 10; CDR3aa: SALGPKNIQY
v_gene: TRBV29-1; len: 10; CDR3aa: SVEHQQETQY
v_gene: TRBV7-2; len: 14; CDR3aa: ASSPKGLAGGNEQF
v_gene: TRBV28; len: 15; CDR3aa: ASSLLTGGARGETQY
v_gene: TRBV20-1; len: 11; CDR3aa: SARATRRNEQF
v_gene: TRBV27; len: 15; CDR3aa: ASSFRIPGQASYEQY
v_gene: TRBV14; len: 13; CDR3aa: PTALAGEATYEQY
v_gene: TRBV29-1; len: 12; CDR3aa: SVEGADGTHTQY
v_gene: TRBV20-1; len: 11; CDR3aa: SVKVGGRDEQY
v_gene: TRBV7-9; len: 18; CDR3aa: ASSLVWSGTGVPSFYEQY
v_gene: TRBV5-1; len: 13; CDR3aa: ASSLGTSASYEQY
v_gene: TRBV7-8; len: 13; CDR3aa: ASSEGLEGTDTQY
v_gene: TRBV20-1; len: 16; CDR3aa: SARPRQGLRSGANVLT
v_gene: TRBV3-1; len: 11; CDR3aa: ASSQDQESEQY
v_gene: TRBV7-2; len: 13; CDR3aa: ASSPGPAGRYEQY
v_gene: TRBV27; len: 11; CDR3aa: ASSPSPPTPQY